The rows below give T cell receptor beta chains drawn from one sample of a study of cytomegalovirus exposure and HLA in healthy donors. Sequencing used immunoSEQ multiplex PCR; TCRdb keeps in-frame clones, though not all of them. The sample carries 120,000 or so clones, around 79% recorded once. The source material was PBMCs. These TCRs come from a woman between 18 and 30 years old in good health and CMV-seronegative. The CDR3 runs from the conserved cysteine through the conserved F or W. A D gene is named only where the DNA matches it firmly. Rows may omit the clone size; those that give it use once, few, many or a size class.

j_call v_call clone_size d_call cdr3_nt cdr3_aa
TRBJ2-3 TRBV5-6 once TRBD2 TGTGCCAGCAGCTTGGATTTGCTTAGCGGGGCCACAGATACGCAGTATTTT CASSLDLLSGATDTQYF
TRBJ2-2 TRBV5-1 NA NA TGCGCCAGCAGCTTGAACAGGGGACTCACCGGGGAGCTGTTTTTT CASSLNRGLTGELFF
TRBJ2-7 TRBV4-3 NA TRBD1 TGCGCCAGCAGCCAGCTAGACAGGGGCGAGCAGTACTTC CASSQLDRGEQYF
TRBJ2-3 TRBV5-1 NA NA TGCGCCAGCACCCCAGGATCAGATACGCAGTATTTT CASTPGSDTQYF
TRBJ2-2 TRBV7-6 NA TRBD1 TGTGCCAGCAGTGGTACAGGGGCCCCGACGAACACCGGGGAGCTGTTTTTT CASSGTGAPTNTGELFF
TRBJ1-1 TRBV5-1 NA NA TGCGCCAGCAGCTTATCGGACATGAACACTGAAGCTTTCTTT CASSLSDMNTEAFF
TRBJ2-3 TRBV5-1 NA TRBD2 TGCGCCAGCAGAGGAACGGGGGGTCAGGATACGCAGTATTTT CASRGTGGQDTQYF
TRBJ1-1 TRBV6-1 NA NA TGTGCCAGCAGTGCCCGGACATCGAACACTGAAGCTTTCTTT CASSARTSNTEAFF
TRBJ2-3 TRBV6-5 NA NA TGTGCCAGCAGTGCGGGAAACACAGATACGCAGTATTTT CASSAGNTDTQYF
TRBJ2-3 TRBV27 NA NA TGTGCCAGCAGTTTGGTTTCAGGGCGGGAAGATACGCAGTATTTT CASSLVSGREDTQYF
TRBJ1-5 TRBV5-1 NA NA TGCGCCAGCAGCTTGAGCGGGGGCAATCAGCCCCAGCATTTT CASSLSGGNQPQHF
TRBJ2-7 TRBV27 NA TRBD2 TGTGCCAGCAGCAAGCGGGAGGGGTCCTACGAGCAGTACTTC CASSKREGSYEQYF
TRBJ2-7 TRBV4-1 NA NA TGCGCCAGCAGCCAAGATCAAAAATCGGCGGGAAATCCCTACGAGCAGTACTTC CASSQDQKSAGNPYEQYF
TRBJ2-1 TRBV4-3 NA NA TGCGCCAGCAGCCAAGACTATCTCGGTAATGAGCAGTTCTTC CASSQDYLGNEQFF
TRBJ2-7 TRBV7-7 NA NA TGTGCCAGCAGCACCGGAGCGGATGACTCCTACGAGCAGTACTTC CASSTGADDSYEQYF
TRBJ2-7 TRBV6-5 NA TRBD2 TGTGCCAGCAGTCTAGCGGTGCTCTCCTACGAGCAGTACTTC CASSLAVLSYEQYF
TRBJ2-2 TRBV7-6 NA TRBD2 TGTGCCAGCAGCTTAGATGCTAGCGGGAGCATCGGGGAGCTGTTTTTT CASSLDASGSIGELFF
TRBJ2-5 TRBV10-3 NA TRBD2 TGTGCCATCAACCCTAGCGGGAGTAGGGAGACCCAGTACTTC CAINPSGSRETQYF
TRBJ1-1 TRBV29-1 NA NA TGCAGCGTTGAGGGCAGTTCTTTGAACACTGAAGCTTTCTTT CSVEGSSLNTEAFF
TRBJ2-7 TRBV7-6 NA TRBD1 TGTGCCAGCAGCGTGGGACAGGGGACCTTCTACGAGCAGTACTTC CASSVGQGTFYEQYF
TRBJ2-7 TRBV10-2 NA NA TGCGCCAGCAGTGGAGGTAGCTACTACGAGCAGTACTTC CASSGGSYYEQYF
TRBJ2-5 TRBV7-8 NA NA TGTGCCAGCAGCTTAGGAAGCGAGACCCAGTACTTC CASSLGSETQYF
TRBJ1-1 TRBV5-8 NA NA TGTGCCAGCCGCTGGCCGGGAACTGAAGCTTTCTTT CASRWPGTEAFF
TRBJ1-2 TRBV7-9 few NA TGTGCCAGCAGCTTAGCTGGGACAAATCACACCTTC CASSLAGTNHTF
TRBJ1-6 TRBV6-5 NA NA TGTGCCAGCAGTTACTCTCCCTCGGTAAATAATTCACCCCTCCACTTT CASSYSPSVNNSPLHF
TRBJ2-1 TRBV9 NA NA TGTGCCAGCAGCGTCAGGGGATACTACAATGAGCAGTTCTTC CASSVRGYYNEQFF